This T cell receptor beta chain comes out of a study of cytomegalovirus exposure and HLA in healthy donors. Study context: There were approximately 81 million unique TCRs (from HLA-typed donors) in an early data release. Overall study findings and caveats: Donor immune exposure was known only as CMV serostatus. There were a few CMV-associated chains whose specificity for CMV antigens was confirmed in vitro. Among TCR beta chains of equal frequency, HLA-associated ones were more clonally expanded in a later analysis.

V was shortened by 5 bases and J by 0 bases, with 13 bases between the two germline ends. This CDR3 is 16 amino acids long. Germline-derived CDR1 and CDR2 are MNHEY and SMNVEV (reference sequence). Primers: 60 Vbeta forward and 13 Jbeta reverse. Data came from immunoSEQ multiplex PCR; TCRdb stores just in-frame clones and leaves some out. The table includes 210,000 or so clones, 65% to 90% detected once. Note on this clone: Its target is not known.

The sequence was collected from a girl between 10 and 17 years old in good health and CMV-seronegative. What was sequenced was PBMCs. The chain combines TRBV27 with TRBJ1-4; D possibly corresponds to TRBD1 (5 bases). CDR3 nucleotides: TGTGCCAGCAGTCGCCGGGGGAGATCAACTAATGAAAAACTGTTTTTT. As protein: CASSRRGRSTNEKLFF.